The 10 T cell receptor beta chains presented below share a single source sample, sequenced in a study of blood T cell repertoires in COVID-19. Sequenced by immunoSEQ multiplex PCR; TCRdb stores in-frame clones only, minus some. This sample yields approximately 290,000 clones, of which over 85% are seen a single time; around 10% belongs to the top ten. Source material: peripheral blood. The receptors stem from a woman in her thirties with COVID-19, enrolled during active disease.

The count of this clone is one. The rearrangement joins TRBV5-6 to TRBJ2-3, with D unclear. Trimming removed 8 bases from V and 0 bases from J, with 13 bases in between. Germline lookup yields CDR1 SGHDT and CDR2 YYEEEE. CDR3 length: 14 amino acids. The DNA of the CDR3 is TGTGCCAGTTCGGGTCCCTTTAGCACAGATACGCAGTATTTT. Protein sequence: CASSGPFSTDTQYF.

This chain links TRBV19 with TRBJ1-2, with 8 bases lining up with TRBD1. Unmatched junction bases numbered 7, after V lost 9 bases and J lost 4 bases. Germline assignment: CDR1 LNHDA and CDR2 SQIVND (reference sequence). This CDR3 spans 13 amino acids. CDR3 in DNA: TGTGCCAGCCCCAGGGGGCTCAGCTATGGCTACACCTTC. As protein: CASPRGLSYGYTF.

V and J are TRBV11-2 and TRBJ2-1, with TRBD1 identical over 8 bases. Germline V gene sequence: CDR1 SGHAT, CDR2 FQNNGV. This CDR3 has 17 residues. With V trimmed by 7 bases and J by 2 bases, 13 bases remained unmatched. The CDR3 protein is CASTIPTIQGAYNEQFF. The CDR3 bases are TGTGCCAGCACTATACCCACCATACAGGGGGCCTACAATGAGCAGTTCTTC.

The chain uses TRBV7-9 and TRBJ2-7; TRBD2 agrees at 11 bases. The CDR3 sequence is 17 residues long. Germline CDR1 SEHNR, CDR2 FQNEAQ (reference sequence). The ends lost 1 base at V and 0 bases at J; junction bases unmatched: 5. DNA of the CDR3: TGTGCCAGCAGCTTAGGGCCTAGCGGGGGGAACTCCTACGAGCAGTACTTC. This encodes CASSLGPSGGNSYEQYF.

The V call is TRBV7-2, the J call TRBJ2-5; D ambiguous. This CDR3 spans 16 amino acids. Trimming removed 2 bases from V and 5 bases from J, with 18 bases in between. CDR1 SGHTA and CDR2 FQGNSA come from the germline V gene. The CDR3, as DNA: TGTGCCAGCAGCTTACAGTGGCTCTCACTGCGGGAGACCCAGTACTTC. Encoded protein: CASSLQWLSLRETQYF.

The rearrangement joins TRBV6-1 to TRBJ1-1; no firm D call. V was clipped by 6 bases and J by 1 base, with 9 bases between them. Per the germline V gene, CDR1 is MNHNS and CDR2 is SASEGT. The CDR3 runs 13 residues. The CDR3, as DNA: TGTGCCAGCAGCTCAGACAAGAACACTGAAGCTTTCTTT. It is translated as CASSSDKNTEAFF.

The chain is built from TRBV7-9 and TRBJ1-3; no definite D call. This CDR3 has 16 residues. The ends were cut back, 2 bases at V and 4 bases at J, with 15 bases in the middle. From germline, CDR1 is SEHNR and CDR2 FQNEAQ (reference sequence). CDR3 sequence (DNA): TGTGCCAGCAGCTTAAACCTCAGGCTATTCGGAAACACCATATATTTT. This sequence encodes CASSLNLRLFGNTIYF.

The rearrangement uses TRBV5-4 and TRBJ1-6; 11 bases agree with TRBD1. In germline, CDR1 is SGHNT, CDR2 YYREEE (reference sequence). The CDR3 runs to 15 residues. J gave up 10 bases and V 0 bases, and 3 bases lay outside the gene matches. The CDR3 DNA reads as TGTGCCAGCAGCTTGGGGGGGACAGGGGGATCACCCCTCCACTTT. It is translated as CASSLGGTGGSPLHF.

The chain recombines TRBV19 with TRBJ2-1; 8 nucleotides match TRBD2. The CDR3 spans 14 residues. CDR1 and CDR2 (germline): LNHDA, SQIVND (reference sequence). Trimming removed 5 bases from V and 4 bases from J; junction bases left unmatched: 4. The CDR3 DNA reads TGTGCCAGTAGTTTCGGGGGGGCATACAATGAGCAGTTCTTC. Translated: CASSFGGAYNEQFF.

The J gene is TRBJ2-2, the V gene TRBV4-2, with D tentatively TRBD2 (6 bases). V dropped 2 bases and J dropped 5 bases, with 18 bases sitting between them. Germline CDR1 reads LGHNA; CDR2 reads YNFKEQ. The CDR3 loop spans 17 amino acids. The CDR3 reads CASSQRVGRGGTGELFF. The CDR3 coding sequence is TGTGCCAGCAGCCAACGTGTAGGGCGGGGAGGTACCGGGGAGCTGTTTTTT.